Below, one T cell receptor (beta chain) is given with its context. Its antigen is undetermined. The source of the sample is a study of shared clonotypes between healthy human individuals. Study-wide points: Shared clonotypes: roughly 5% naive CD4, around 3.5% naive CD8, 2.3% memory CD4, 0.4% to 0.45% memory CD8. Against clonotypes common to all four donors, non-shared ones had lower generation probabilities.

Germline loops: CDR1 SEHNR, CDR2 FQNEAQ (reference sequence). The germline V and J ends were trimmed by 5 bases and 2 bases, with 10 bases remaining between them. The CDR3 runs to 13 residues. Naive CD8 cells lacked CD45RO, underwent positive selection for CCR7 and left out terminally differentiated effector memory CD45RA+ cells. Donors were healthy HIV-negative adults without recent acute infections or vaccinations. At deep level, the assay was performed. Profiled with immunoSEQ multiplex PCR; TCRdb holds only in-frame clones, not every one. The repertoire consists of around 1.9 million clones, with about 93% occurring once and the leading ten covering around 1.7%.

The chain recombines TRBV7-9 with TRBJ2-7, with D uncertain. This TCR was recovered from a young man in good health. Some clones in this sample may be carry-over from other donors' samples. The specimen sequenced was naive CD8+ T cells from PBMCs. CDR3 DNA: TGTGCCAGCAGCCCCCCGGAACCCTACGAGCAGTACTTC. This gives the protein CASSPPEPYEQYF.